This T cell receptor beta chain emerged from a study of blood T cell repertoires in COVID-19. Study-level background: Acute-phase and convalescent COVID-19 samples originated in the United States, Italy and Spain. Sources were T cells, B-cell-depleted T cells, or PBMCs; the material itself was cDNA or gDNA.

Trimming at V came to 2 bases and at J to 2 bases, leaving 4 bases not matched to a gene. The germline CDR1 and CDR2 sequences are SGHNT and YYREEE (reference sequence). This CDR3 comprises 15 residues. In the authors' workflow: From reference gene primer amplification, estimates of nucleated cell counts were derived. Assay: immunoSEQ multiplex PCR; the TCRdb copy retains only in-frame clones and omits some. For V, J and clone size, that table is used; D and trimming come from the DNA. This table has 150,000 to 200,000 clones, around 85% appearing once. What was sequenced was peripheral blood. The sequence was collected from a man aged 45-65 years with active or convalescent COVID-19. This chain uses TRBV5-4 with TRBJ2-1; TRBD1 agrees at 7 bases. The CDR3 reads CASSFTGVPYNEQFF. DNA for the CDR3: TGTGCCAGCAGCTTTACAGGGGTCCCCTACAATGAGCAGTTCTTC.